The 19 T cell receptor beta chains listed next were all sequenced from one sample in a study of shared clonotypes between healthy human individuals. Clones were read by immunoSEQ multiplex PCR, and TCRdb kept only the in-frame ones, dropping some. The sample includes 2 million to 2.5 million clones, 90% to 97% seen only once; the top ten take around 0.13%. Sequencing was carried out using naive CD4+ T cells sorted from blood. Indicated subset: CD45RA+ positively selected. These receptors were collected from a man between 18 and 29 years old in good health.

J is TRBJ1-1 and V is TRBV5-1, with D unclear. Germline-derived CDR1 and CDR2 are SGHRS and YFSETQ. This CDR3 is 16 amino acids long. V lost 4 bases and J lost 2, with 18 bases in between. The CDR3 reads CASSRQIREVNTEAFF. The CDR3 coding sequence is TGCGCCAGCAGCCGACAAATTCGGGAGGTTAACACTGAAGCTTTCTTT.

The chain links TRBV5-4 to TRBJ2-2, with TRBD1 identical over 7 bases. Germline-derived CDR1 and CDR2 are SGHNT and YYREEE (reference sequence). The trim removed 4 bases at V and 6 bases at J, leaving 9 bases unmatched. The CDR3 loop spans 15 amino acids. The CDR3 DNA reads TGTGCCAGCAGCCGCGGACAGGAGGTGGCCGGGGAGCTGTTTTTT. This codes for CASSRGQEVAGELFF.

The V call is TRBV30, the J call TRBJ2-4; 8 nucleotides align to TRBD1. Germline CDR1 and CDR2: GTSNPN and SVGIG (reference sequence). Trimming at V came to 0 bases and at J to 2 bases, leaving 6 bases not matched to a gene. CDR3 length: 16 amino acids. CDR3 in amino acids: CAWSVGAGGSKNIQYF. The DNA of the CDR3 is TGTGCCTGGAGTGTAGGGGCAGGGGGCTCCAAAAACATTCAGTACTTC.

This clone was recorded a few times. The rearrangement uses TRBV2 and TRBJ1-5, with no clear D. Trimming took 3 bases from V and 0 from J, leaving 6 bases between them. This CDR3 has 14 amino acids. CDR1 is SNHLY, CDR2 FYNNEI, per germline. CDR3 bases: TGTGCCAGCAGTGACTGGCCTAGCAATCAGCCCCAGCATTTT. As protein: CASSDWPSNQPQHF. Supplemented by reference TRBV2 and TRBJ1-5, the full variable domain reads EPEVTQTPSHQVTQMGQEVILRCVPISNHLYFYWYRQILGQKVEFLVSFYNNEISEKSEIFDDQFSVERPDGSNFTLKIRSTKLEDSAMYFCASSDWPSNQPQHFGDGTRLSIL.

As DNA, the CDR3 is TGTGCCACCTGGGACAGCGCCGCTTCCTACGAGCAGTACTTC. Amino acids: CATWDSAASYEQYF. The rearrangement joins TRBV10-3 to TRBJ2-7, with 7 bases that match TRBD1. This CDR3 comprises 14 residues. Germline V gene sequence: CDR1 ENHRY, CDR2 SYGVKD. Germline trimming cut 10 bases from V and 1 base from J; bases unmatched to any gene: 10.

This chain joins TRBV30 and TRBJ2-7; TRBD2 aligns across 13 bases. V dropped 4 bases and J dropped 6; count of bases not matched to a gene: 6. Looked up from germline, CDR1 is GTSNPN and CDR2 is SVGIG (reference sequence). The CDR3 is made up of 14 amino acids. CDR3 sequence (DNA): TGTGCCTGGATCGGACTAGCGGGAGCCGGCGAGCAGTACTTC. Its translation is CAWIGLAGAGEQYF.

The V and J genes are TRBV5-1 and TRBJ1-4; possible D gene TRBD1, 5 bases. This CDR3 spans 16 amino acids. Germline V CDR1 and CDR2: SGHRS, YFSETQ. V was cut by 0 bases and J by 2 bases, with 11 bases left in between. The chain's CDR3 is CASSLVGGPTNEKLFF. DNA of the CDR3: TGCGCCAGCAGCTTGGTGGGGGGTCCCACTAATGAAAAACTGTTTTTT.

In regard to this clone: Other nucleotide sequences in the sample specify the same CDR3. The chain is built from TRBV10-3 and TRBJ2-1, with D unresolved. Germline V CDR1 and CDR2: ENHRY, SYGVKD. V was cut by 3 bases and J by 3 bases, with 3 bases left in between. This CDR3 has 12 amino acids. CDR3 sequence: CAISDSYNEQFF. The CDR3 region has the DNA TGTGCCATCAGTGACAGCTACAATGAGCAGTTCTTC.

This clone was seen a single time. This rearrangement joins TRBV2 to TRBJ2-2; 10 bases map to TRBD2. Per germline, CDR1 SNHLY and CDR2 FYNNEI. This CDR3 contains 17 residues. The V segment lost 7 bases and the J segment 2 bases; nucleotides outside the gene matches: 10. CDR3 DNA: TGTGCCAGCATGGATAGCGGGAGGACGCTTAACACCGGGGAGCTGTTTTTT. Its protein product is CASMDSGRTLNTGELFF.

As regards this clone: The sample has other DNA sequences that encode this CDR3 too. The rearrangement uses TRBV5-1 and TRBJ2-7; D possibly corresponds to TRBD2 (5 bases). Between the trimmed V and J ends, which lost 1 base and 2 bases, there was a span of 7 bases. Germline V gives CDR1 SGHRS, CDR2 YFSETQ. The CDR3 totals 13 residues. CDR3 sequence reads: CASSLSGTYEQYF. The CDR3 region has the DNA TGCGCCAGCAGCTTGTCCGGGACCTACGAGCAGTACTTC.

The V call is TRBV7-8, the J call TRBJ1-3, with unresolved D. V shed 0 bases and J shed 0 bases, with 3 bases lying between them. Germline V gives CDR1 SGHVS, CDR2 FQNEAQ. CDR3 length equals 14 residues. The chain's CDR3 is CASSLALSGNTIYF. The CDR3 region has the DNA TGTGCCAGCAGCTTAGCCCTCTCTGGAAACACCATATATTTT. The whole variable domain, filled in from reference TRBV7-8 and TRBJ1-3, reads GAGVSQSPRYKVAKRGQDVALRCDPISGHVSLFWYQQALGQGPEFLTYFQNEAQLDKSGLPSDRFFAERPEGSVSTLKIQRTQQEDSAVYLCASSLALSGNTIYFGEGSWLTVV.

This chain links TRBV5-1 with TRBJ1-4; a weak D match, TRBD1 (6 bases). This CDR3 is built from 12 residues. Deletions cut 7 bases from V and 5 bases from J, with 9 bases between. Germline lookup yields CDR1 SGHRS and CDR2 YFSETQ. The CDR3 bases are TGCGCCAGCCGGGGGGGCAATGAAAAACTGTTTTTT. Translation gives CASRGGNEKLFF.

This sequence joins TRBV9 and TRBJ2-5; tentative D call: TRBD2 (7 bases). The CDR3 consists of 14 residues. Germline CDR1 is SGDLS and CDR2 is YYNGEE. With 4 bases removed from V and 5 bases from J, the gap between germline ends came to 15 bases. CDR3: CASSRGGPRETQYF. Here the CDR3 DNA reads TGTGCCAGCAGCCGCGGGGGCCCGAGGGAGACCCAGTACTTC.

The J gene is TRBJ2-3, the V gene TRBV6-1; D possibly corresponds to TRBD1 (6 bases). CDR3 length: 13 residues. Germline CDR1 and CDR2: MNHNS and SASEGT. Trimming removed 6 bases at V and 3 bases at J, with 10 bases between. For the CDR3, the DNA is TGTGCCAGCAGACAGGACAGAACAGATACGCAGTATTTT. Translation: CASRQDRTDTQYF.

V and J are TRBV6-5 and TRBJ2-7, with 8 bases that match TRBD2. CDR3 length: 15 residues. From germline, CDR1 is MNHEY and CDR2 SVGAGI. With V trimmed by 5 bases and J by 0 bases, 6 bases remained unmatched. The CDR3 here is CASSQSGSLSYEQYF. The CDR3 nucleotides are TGTGCCAGCAGTCAAAGCGGGAGTCTCTCCTACGAGCAGTACTTC.

The J gene is TRBJ1-2, the V gene TRBV18; 10 bases align to TRBD1. This CDR3 has 12 residues. The germline V gene encodes CDR1 KGHSH and CDR2 LQKENI. V shed 4 bases and J 8 bases; nucleotides not matched to a gene: 1. CDR3 protein: CASSLGQGGYTF. The CDR3 bases are TGTGCCAGCTCACTGGGACAGGGGGGCTACACCTTC.

Regarding this clone: The same CDR3 can be traced to other DNA sequences in this sample. V and J are TRBV6-5 and TRBJ2-1; D is perhaps TRBD2 (6 bases). With 5 bases removed from V and 4 bases from J, the gap between germline ends came to 9 bases. Per germline, CDR1 MNHEY and CDR2 SVGAGI. The CDR3 consists of 13 residues. CDR3 sequence reads: CASSRGTYNEQFF. The CDR3 DNA follows: TGTGCCAGCAGTAGAGGGACTTACAATGAGCAGTTCTTC.

CDR3 nucleotide sequence: TGTGCCACCAGCAGGGCAAAAAGATCAGATACGCAGTATTTT. It translates to CATSRAKRSDTQYF. The V gene is TRBV15, the J gene TRBJ2-3, with D unresolved. Germline CDR1 reads LNHNV; CDR2 reads YYDKDF (reference sequence). The CDR3 extends over 14 amino acids. V was trimmed by 3 bases and J by 4 bases, leaving 11 bases between them.

This clone is a singleton in its sample. V gene TRBV28 combines with J gene TRBJ2-5, with D possibly being TRBD1 (5 bases). Trimming took off 7 bases at V and 4 bases at J, with 13 bases between the two ends. Germline V CDR1 and CDR2: MDHEN, SYDVKM. The CDR3 loop spans 13 amino acids. CDR3 nucleotides: TGTGCCAGCAATTCAGGGTGGGGAGAGACCCAGTACTTC. This sequence encodes CASNSGWGETQYF.